This paragraph covers one T cell receptor beta chain sequence. Original methodology: It was from reference gene primer amplification that nucleated cell counts were estimated. This table comes from immunoSEQ multiplex PCR, and its TCRdb copy is limited to in-frame clones, with some not included. V, J and clone size are those of that table, while D and trimming were read from the DNA. The sample lists about 180,000 clones; under 90% were seen once. This entry belongs to a study of blood T cell repertoires in COVID-19. Germline V CDR1 and CDR2: MNHEY, SVGAGI. Germline trimming cut 6 bases from V and 6 bases from J; bases unmatched to any gene: 8. This CDR3 has 14 residues.

Input material: peripheral blood. This TCR came from a human donor in a cohort sampled during active COVID-19. The genes are TRBV6-5 and TRBJ1-2; 9 bases line up with TRBD1. CDR3 sequence reads: CASSNRGRANGYTF. The CDR3 bases are TGTGCCAGCAGCAACAGGGGGCGCGCGAATGGCTACACCTTC.